The clone carrying this TCR beta chain was detected ten times or more. What it binds is not known. Germline V lookup: CDR1 SQVTM, CDR2 ANQGSEA. V was shortened by 7 bases and J by 4 bases, with 13 bases between the two germline ends. The length of the CDR3 is 12 residues. CDR3 regions of TCR beta were amplified from RNA transcripts. First-round RT-PCR used HTBI primers; second-round multiplex PCR followed. TCRdb re-called the multiplex PCR reads with MiXCR, one entry per CDR3 protein. This table holds around 1,000,000 distinct CDR3 sequences, about two fifths found once. Hyperthyroidism in these 18- to 65-year-old patients was newly diagnosed, lasting under 2 months. Clinical symptoms, serum thyroxine, TRAb, thyroid ultrasound and orbital computed tomography formed the basis of diagnosis. This entry is derived from a study of Graves' ophthalmopathy and Graves' hyperthyroidism. General study results and limits: A majority of expanded thyroid clonotypes exceeding 0.001 frequency were likewise present in blood.

Sequencing was done on a sample of peripheral blood or thyroid tissue (not recorded which). The chain recombines TRBV29-1 with TRBJ1-2; maybe TRBD1 (6 bases). This clonotype was obtained from an adult man with Graves' hyperthyroidism. The CDR3 coding sequence is TGCAGCGCCGAGACAGGAAGCTATGGCTACACCTTC. Protein product: CSAETGSYGYTF.